The following is a T cell receptor (beta chain) sequence with its context. What it recognizes is unknown. The sample belongs to a study of cytomegalovirus exposure and HLA in healthy donors. The V end was cut by 3 bases, the J end by 0 bases, with 12 bases between. This CDR3 has 16 amino acids. CDR1 is SEHNR and CDR2 is FQNEAQ in the germline V gene (reference sequence). Study-wide findings and caveats: The availability of immune exposure information extended only to CMV serostatus.

PCR used 60 Vbeta primers and 13 Jbeta primers. The method was immunoSEQ multiplex PCR; TCRdb's version includes in-frame clones alone and lacks a portion of them. The repertoire includes under 80,000 clones, about 69% of them detected once, and roughly 5.7% sits in the top ten. This TCR was recovered from a woman aged 30 to 39 in good health and CMV-seronegative. Material for sequencing was PBMCs. The chain combines TRBV7-9 with TRBJ2-1, with TRBD2 as a possible D gene (5 bases). The CDR3 nucleotides are TGTGCCAGCAGCTTCGAAAGCGGTAGCTCCTACAATGAGCAGTTCTTC. Translation gives CASSFESGSSYNEQFF.